The T cell receptor beta chain described here comes from a study of Tregs in tolerant kidney transplant recipients. Study in general: Recipient PBMCs carried a CFSE label and met irradiated graft donor PBMCs for five to seven days before FACS sorting. Study results and caveats: This study did not directly address biological reproducibility. The most relevant donor-specific Treg TCRbeta repertoire apparently came from expansion with activated donor B cells.

Worth noting for this clone: As yet, its antigen is unknown.

The CDR3 is 17 amino acids. Germline values: CDR1 LNHDA, CDR2 SQIVND (reference sequence). Losses at the gene ends were 0 bases for V and 5 bases for J; bases not matched to a gene: 10. Clones were sequenced by immunoSEQ multiplex PCR, and TCRdb holds only the in-frame ones, with some missing. Here the sample spans a few thousand clones, approximately 50% being singletons. This chain joins TRBV19 and TRBJ2-1; 7 nucleotides line up with TRBD2. This clonotype originated in a human donor in good health. Sequenced input: CD8+ T cells from blood cultured with allogeneic cells. The CDR3 DNA reads TGTGCCAGTAGTATAGATACGTGGGAGGGTCCCAACAATGAGCAGTTCTTC. Translated: CASSIDTWEGPNNEQFF.